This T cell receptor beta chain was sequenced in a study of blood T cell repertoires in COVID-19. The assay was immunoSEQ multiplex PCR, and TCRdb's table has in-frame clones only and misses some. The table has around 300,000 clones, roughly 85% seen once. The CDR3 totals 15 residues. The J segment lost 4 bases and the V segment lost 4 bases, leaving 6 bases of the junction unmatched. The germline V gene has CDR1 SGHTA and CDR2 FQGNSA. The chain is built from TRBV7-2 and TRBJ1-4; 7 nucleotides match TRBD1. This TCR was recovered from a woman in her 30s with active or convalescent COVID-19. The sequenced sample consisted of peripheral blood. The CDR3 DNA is TGTGCCAGCAGCTACGGGGACAGAGATAATGAAAAACTGTTTTTT. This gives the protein CASSYGDRDNEKLFF.